This T cell receptor beta chain was obtained from a study of Graves' ophthalmopathy and Graves' hyperthyroidism. Ophthalmopathy in the donors was of moderate-to-severe activity, with CAS ≥3, NOSPECS ≥4 and duration under 3 months. Per the germline V gene, CDR1 is SQVTM and CDR2 is ANQGSEA. This CDR3 has 13 amino acids. The germline V and J ends were trimmed by 7 bases and 5 bases, with 18 bases remaining between them. For repertoire sequencing, the TCR beta CDR3 regions were amplified from RNA transcripts. Scientists carried out first-round RT-PCR using HTBI primers and then a second-round multiplex PCR. TCRdb re-analysed the multiplex PCR reads in MiXCR, keeping a single row per CDR3 protein. Of approximately 460,000 distinct CDR3 sequences in the sample, approximately 15% are singletons; the top ten hold roughly 9.8%. This clonotype was detected ten times or more.

The receptor comes from a woman aged 25-40 years with Graves' ophthalmopathy. Sequencing was performed on blood. V gene TRBV29-1 combines with J gene TRBJ2-7; a weak D match, TRBD1 (6 bases). The CDR3 sequence is CSANLGTSNEQYF. The CDR3 DNA sequence: TGCAGCGCCAACCTAGGGACAAGCAACGAGCAGTACTTC.